This T cell receptor beta chain is from a study of cytomegalovirus exposure and HLA in healthy donors. Overall study results and limits: Testing in vitro showed a few CMV-associated chains specific for CMV antigens. Most TCR sequences proved rare, with some public TCRs found in many donors.

There are a few counts of this clone. Its antigen is still unknown. The donors were members of the validation cohort comprising over a hundred subjects, separate from the roughly 700-subject first cohort. The table came from immunoSEQ multiplex PCR; TCRdb's copy has only in-frame clones and leaves some out. The data contain roughly 100,000 clones, about 85% of them singletons. Germline trimming cut 4 bases from V and 2 bases from J; bases unmatched to any gene: 4. Germline V gives CDR1 MDHEN, CDR2 SYDVKM. The CDR3 consists of 14 residues. The sequenced sample consisted of PBMCs. The clonotype comes from a young man in good health and CMV-seropositive. The chain links TRBV28 to TRBJ2-7, with 8 bases lining up with TRBD2. This CDR3 reads CASSSGTSAYEQYV. In DNA form, the CDR3 reads TGTGCCAGCAGTTCCGGGACTAGTGCCTACGAGCAGTACGTC.